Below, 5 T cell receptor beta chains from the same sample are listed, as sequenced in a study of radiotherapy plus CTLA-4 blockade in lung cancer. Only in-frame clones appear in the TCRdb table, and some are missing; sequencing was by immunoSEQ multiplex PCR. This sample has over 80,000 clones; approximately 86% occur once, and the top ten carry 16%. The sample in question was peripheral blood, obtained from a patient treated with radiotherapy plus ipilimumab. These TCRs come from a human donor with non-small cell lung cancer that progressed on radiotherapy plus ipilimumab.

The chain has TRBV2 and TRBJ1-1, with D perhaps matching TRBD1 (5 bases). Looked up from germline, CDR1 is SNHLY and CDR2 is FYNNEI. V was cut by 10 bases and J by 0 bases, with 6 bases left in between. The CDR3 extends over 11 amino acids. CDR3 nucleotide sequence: TGTGCCAACAGGTTGAACACTGAAGCTTTCTTT. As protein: CANRLNTEAFF.

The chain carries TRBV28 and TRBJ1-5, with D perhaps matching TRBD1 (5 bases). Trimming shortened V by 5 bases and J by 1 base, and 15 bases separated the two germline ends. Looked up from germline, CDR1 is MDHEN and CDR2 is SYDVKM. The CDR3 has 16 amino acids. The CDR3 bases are TGTGCCAGCAGTCCTTCCCTCCAGGGAAGCAATCAGCCCCAGCATTTT. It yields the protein CASSPSLQGSNQPQHF.

CDR3 sequence reads: CASSLPGGPTEAFF. DNA for the CDR3: TGTGCCAGCAGCTTACCGGGCGGGCCCACTGAAGCTTTCTTT. This rearrangement joins TRBV7-9 to TRBJ1-1; no reliable D call. Germline CDR1 is SEHNR and CDR2 is FQNEAQ (reference sequence). Deletions cut 2 bases from V and 4 bases from J, with 11 bases between. This CDR3 has 14 residues.

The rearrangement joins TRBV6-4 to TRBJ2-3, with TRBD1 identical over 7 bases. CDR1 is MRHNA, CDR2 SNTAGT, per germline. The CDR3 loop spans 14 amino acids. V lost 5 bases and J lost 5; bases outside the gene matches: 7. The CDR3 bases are TGTGCCAGCAGTCCGACAGGGTTTCGAGATACGCAGTATTTT. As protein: CASSPTGFRDTQYF.

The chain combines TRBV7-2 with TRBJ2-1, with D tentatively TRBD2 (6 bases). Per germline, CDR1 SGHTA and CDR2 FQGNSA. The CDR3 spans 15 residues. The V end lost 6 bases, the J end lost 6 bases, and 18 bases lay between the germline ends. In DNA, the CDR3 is TGTGCCAGCAGGATAACTAGCTTTCGCGTCAATGAGCAGTTCTTC. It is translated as CASRITSFRVNEQFF.